Listed below are T cell receptor beta chains from one sample, sequenced in a study of T cells in localized non-small cell lung cancer. TCRdb's table, derived via immunoSEQ multiplex PCR, lists solely in-frame clones and lacks some. Of roughly 11,000 clones detected, about 84% appear once; the ten largest clones hold roughly 22%. The sequencing here drew on peripheral blood, taken before any cancer treatment. These TCRs come from a male donor older than 55 with stage I lung adenocarcinoma. CDR3s include the opening cysteine and the closing phenylalanine or tryptophan. The D gene is left open where the match is weak. Size is omitted from some rows. Given values are once, few, many or a class for expanded clones.

d_gene: TRBD1
abundance: .
v_gene: TRBV19
j_gene: TRBJ2-7
CDR3nt: TGTGCCAGTAGTATGGGACAGTTCGTGGAGGTCGAGCAGTACTTC
CDR3aa: CASSMGQFVEVEQYF

d_gene: .
abundance: once
v_gene: TRBV7-9
j_gene: TRBJ1-4
CDR3nt: TGTGCCAGCAGCCCAGGGCATAGGCGTGAAAAACTGTTTTTT
CDR3aa: CASSPGHRREKLFF

d_gene: .
abundance: .
v_gene: TRBV9
j_gene: TRBJ2-7
CDR3nt: TGTGCCAGCAGCCCCAGAAGGGGGACGCAGAACGAGCAGTACTTC
CDR3aa: CASSPRRGTQNEQYF

d_gene: .
abundance: .
v_gene: TRBV5-1
j_gene: TRBJ2-7
CDR3nt: TGCGCCAGCAGCTCACAGGGTAGCGAGCAGTACTTC
CDR3aa: CASSSQGSEQYF

d_gene: TRBD1
abundance: .
v_gene: TRBV5-1
j_gene: TRBJ2-7
CDR3nt: TGCGCCAGCAGCATACAGACAGGGTCCTCCTACGAGCAGTACTTC
CDR3aa: CASSIQTGSSYEQYF

d_gene: .
abundance: .
v_gene: TRBV6-5
j_gene: TRBJ2-7
CDR3nt: TGTGCCAGCGCCTACTGGGGGGGGGCGGACGAGCAGTACTTC
CDR3aa: CASAYWGGADEQYF

d_gene: .
abundance: .
v_gene: TRBV10-2
j_gene: TRBJ2-7
CDR3nt: TGCGCCAGCAAAAAAGGGACCAGACCCTTTATCTACGAGCAGTACTTC
CDR3aa: CASKKGTRPFIYEQYF

d_gene: .
abundance: .
v_gene: TRBV5-1
j_gene: TRBJ2-1
CDR3nt: TGCGCCAGCAGCTTGTTCGGCCGCCCTGACAATGAGCAGTTCTTC
CDR3aa: CASSLFGRPDNEQFF

d_gene: .
abundance: .
v_gene: TRBV18
j_gene: TRBJ1-6
CDR3nt: TGTGCCAGCTCACCACGGGGGTCCGCTTCACCCCTCCACTTT
CDR3aa: CASSPRGSASPLHF

d_gene: .
abundance: .
v_gene: TRBV7-6
j_gene: TRBJ2-7
CDR3nt: TGTGCCAGCAGCCCAGGACACCCTGTGAACGAGCAGTACTTC
CDR3aa: CASSPGHPVNEQYF

d_gene: .
abundance: few
v_gene: TRBV7-2
j_gene: TRBJ2-3
CDR3nt: TGTGCCAGCAGCCAAGCGGAGACCACAGATACGCAGTATTTT
CDR3aa: CASSQAETTDTQYF

d_gene: .
abundance: .
v_gene: TRBV28
j_gene: TRBJ1-2
CDR3nt: TGTGCCAGCAGTTTGGGGGGCTCCCCCGGGGACTATGGCTACACCTTC
CDR3aa: CASSLGGSPGDYGYTF

d_gene: .
abundance: .
v_gene: TRBV6-4
j_gene: TRBJ1-6
CDR3nt: TGTGCCAGCAGTGACCTGGGAGGGGGAGATTCACCCCTCCACTTT
CDR3aa: CASSDLGGGDSPLHF

d_gene: TRBD1
abundance: .
v_gene: TRBV4-2
j_gene: TRBJ2-7
CDR3nt: TGTGCCAGCAGCGCCATTCTAGGGACAGGGGCCTACGAGCAGTACTTC
CDR3aa: CASSAILGTGAYEQYF

d_gene: .
abundance: once
v_gene: TRBV7-9
j_gene: TRBJ1-1
CDR3nt: TGTGCCAGCAGCTTGGGCGGGGGAACTGAAGCTTTCTTT
CDR3aa: CASSLGGGTEAFF

d_gene: .
abundance: .
v_gene: TRBV28
j_gene: TRBJ1-1
CDR3nt: TGTGCCAGCAGTTTTGGACACCCGAACACTGAAGCTTTCTTT
CDR3aa: CASSFGHPNTEAFF

d_gene: TRBD2
abundance: .
v_gene: TRBV7-8
j_gene: TRBJ2-6
CDR3nt: TGTGCCAGCAGCTTAGGAGTCCTAGCGGGGCCTGGGGCCAACGTCCTGACTTTC
CDR3aa: CASSLGVLAGPGANVLTF

d_gene: .
abundance: .
v_gene: TRBV6-5
j_gene: TRBJ2-7
CDR3nt: TGTGCCAGCAGCACCACACAGTCCTACGAGCAGTACTTC
CDR3aa: CASSTTQSYEQYF

d_gene: .
abundance: .
v_gene: TRBV6-1
j_gene: TRBJ1-1
CDR3nt: TGTGCCAGCACCCAAATGGGGCAGATGAACACTGAAGCTTTCTTT
CDR3aa: CASTQMGQMNTEAFF

d_gene: .
abundance: .
v_gene: TRBV11-2
j_gene: TRBJ1-4
CDR3nt: TGTGCCAGCAGCTTTAACTCAGGGTCGAATGAAAAACTGTTTTTT
CDR3aa: CASSFNSGSNEKLFF

d_gene: .
abundance: .
v_gene: TRBV7-2
j_gene: TRBJ2-5
CDR3nt: TGTGCCAGCAGCTTGCCTCAGAAGGCGCAAGAGACCCAGTACTTC
CDR3aa: CASSLPQKAQETQYF

d_gene: TRBD1
abundance: .
v_gene: TRBV29-1
j_gene: TRBJ2-4
CDR3nt: TGCAGCGTGAGAGACAGGGACATTCAGTACTTC
CDR3aa: CSVRDRDIQYF

d_gene: .
abundance: .
v_gene: TRBV10-3
j_gene: TRBJ1-1
CDR3nt: TGTGCCATTGGACGGGGAACTGAAGCTTTCTTT
CDR3aa: CAIGRGTEAFF